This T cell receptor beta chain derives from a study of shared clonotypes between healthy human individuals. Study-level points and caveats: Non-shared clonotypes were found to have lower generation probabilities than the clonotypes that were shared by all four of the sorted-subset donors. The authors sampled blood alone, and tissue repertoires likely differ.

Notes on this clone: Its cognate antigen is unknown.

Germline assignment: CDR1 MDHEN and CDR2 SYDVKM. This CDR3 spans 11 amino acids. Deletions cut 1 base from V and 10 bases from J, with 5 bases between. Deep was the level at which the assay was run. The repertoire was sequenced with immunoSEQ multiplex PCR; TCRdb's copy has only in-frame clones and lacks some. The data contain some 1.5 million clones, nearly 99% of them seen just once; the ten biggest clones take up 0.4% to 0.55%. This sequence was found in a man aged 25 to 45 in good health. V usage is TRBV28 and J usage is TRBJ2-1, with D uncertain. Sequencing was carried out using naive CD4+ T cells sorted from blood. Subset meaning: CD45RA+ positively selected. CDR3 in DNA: TGTGCCAGCAGTTTATTTGGGGAGCAGTTCTTC. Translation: CASSLFGEQFF. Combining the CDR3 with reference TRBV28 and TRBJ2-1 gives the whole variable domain DVKVTQSSRYLVKRTGEKVFLECVQDMDHENMFWYRQDPGLGLRLIYFSYDVKMKEKGDIPEGYSVSREKKERFSLILESASTNQTSMYLCASSLFGEQFFGPGTRLTVL.